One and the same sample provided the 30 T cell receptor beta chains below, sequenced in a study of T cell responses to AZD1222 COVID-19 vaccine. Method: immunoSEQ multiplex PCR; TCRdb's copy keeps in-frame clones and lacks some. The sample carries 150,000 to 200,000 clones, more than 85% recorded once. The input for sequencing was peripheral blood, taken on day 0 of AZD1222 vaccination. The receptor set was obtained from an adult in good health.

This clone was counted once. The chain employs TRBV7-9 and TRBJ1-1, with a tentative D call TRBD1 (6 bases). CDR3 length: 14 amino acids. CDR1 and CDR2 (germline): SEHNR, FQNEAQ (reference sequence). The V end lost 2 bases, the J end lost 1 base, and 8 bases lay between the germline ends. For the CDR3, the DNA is TGTGCCAGCAGCTTAATGGGACAGAACACTGAAGCTTTCTTT. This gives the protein CASSLMGQNTEAFF.

Here the CDR3 reads CASSDDASSYNSPLHF. CDR3 DNA: TGTGCCAGCAGTGACGATGCTAGCTCCTATAATTCACCCCTCCACTTT. The rearrangement links TRBV2 to TRBJ1-6; D is unclear. Between the trimmed V and J ends, which lost 3 bases and 0 bases, there was a span of 9 bases. From germline, CDR1 is SNHLY and CDR2 FYNNEI. This CDR3 spans 16 amino acids.

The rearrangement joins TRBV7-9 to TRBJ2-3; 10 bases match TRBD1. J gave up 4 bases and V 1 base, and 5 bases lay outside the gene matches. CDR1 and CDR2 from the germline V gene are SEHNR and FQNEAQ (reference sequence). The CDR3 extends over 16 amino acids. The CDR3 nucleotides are TGTGCCAGCAGCTTAGGGGACAGGGGTTACGCAGATACGCAGTATTTT. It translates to CASSLGDRGYADTQYF.

CDR3 sequence reads: CASSRTEPYYGYTF. DNA of the CDR3: TGTGCCAGCAGTCGGACAGAGCCATACTATGGCTACACCTTC. The chain carries TRBV6-5 and TRBJ1-2, with D maybe TRBD1 (6 bases). Between the trimmed V and J ends, which lost 5 bases and 3 bases, there was a span of 13 bases. Per the germline V gene, CDR1 is MNHEY and CDR2 is SVGAGI. This CDR3 is 14 amino acids long.

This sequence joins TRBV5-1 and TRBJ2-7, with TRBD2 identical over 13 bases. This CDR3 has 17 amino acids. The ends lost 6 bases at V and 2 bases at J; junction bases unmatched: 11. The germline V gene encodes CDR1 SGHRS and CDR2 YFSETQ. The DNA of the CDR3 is TGCGCCAGCAATTCCGGGACTAGCGGGATTTTACCCTACGAGCAGTACTTC. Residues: CASNSGTSGILPYEQYF. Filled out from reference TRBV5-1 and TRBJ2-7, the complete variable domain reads KAGVTQTPRYLIKTRGQQVTLSCSPISGHRSVSWYQQTPGQGLQFLFEYFSETQRNKGNFPGRFSGRQFSNSRSEMNVSTLELGDSALYLCASNSGTSGILPYEQYFGPGTRLTVT.

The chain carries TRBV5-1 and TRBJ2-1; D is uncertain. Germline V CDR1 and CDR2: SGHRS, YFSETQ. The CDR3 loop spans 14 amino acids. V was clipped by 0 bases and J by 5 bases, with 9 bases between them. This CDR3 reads CASSLVPLNNEQFF. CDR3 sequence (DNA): TGCGCCAGCAGCTTGGTACCCCTGAACAATGAGCAGTTCTTC.

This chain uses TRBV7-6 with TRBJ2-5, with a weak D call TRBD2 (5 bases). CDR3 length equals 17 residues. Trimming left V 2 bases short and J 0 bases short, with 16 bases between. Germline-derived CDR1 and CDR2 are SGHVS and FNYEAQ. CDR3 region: CASSLRGPGLHQETQYF. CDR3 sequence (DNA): TGTGCCAGCAGCTTACGAGGGCCGGGGTTACACCAAGAGACCCAGTACTTC.

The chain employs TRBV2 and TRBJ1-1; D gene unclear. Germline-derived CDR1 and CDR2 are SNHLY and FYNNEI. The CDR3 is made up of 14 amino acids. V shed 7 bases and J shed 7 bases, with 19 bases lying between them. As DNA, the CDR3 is TGTGCCAGCACTCGAGACACCGTGGGGTTTGAAGCTTTCTTT. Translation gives CASTRDTVGFEAFF. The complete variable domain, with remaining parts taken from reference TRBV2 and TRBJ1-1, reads EPEVTQTPSHQVTQMGQEVILRCVPISNHLYFYWYRQILGQKVEFLVSFYNNEISEKSEIFDDQFSVERPDGSNFTLKIRSTKLEDSAMYFCASTRDTVGFEAFFGQGTRLTVV.

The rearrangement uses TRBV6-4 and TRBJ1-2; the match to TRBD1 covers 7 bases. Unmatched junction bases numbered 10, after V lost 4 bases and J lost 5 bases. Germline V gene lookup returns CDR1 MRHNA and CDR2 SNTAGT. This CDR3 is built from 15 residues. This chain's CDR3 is CASSVSQGQRYGYTF. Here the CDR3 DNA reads TGTGCCAGCAGTGTTAGCCAGGGACAGCGGTATGGCTACACCTTC.

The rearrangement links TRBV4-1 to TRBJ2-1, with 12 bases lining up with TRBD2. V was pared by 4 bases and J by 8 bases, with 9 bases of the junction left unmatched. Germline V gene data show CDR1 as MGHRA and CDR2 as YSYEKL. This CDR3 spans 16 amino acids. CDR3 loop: CASSRGTSGFGDEQFF. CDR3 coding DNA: TGCGCCAGCAGCCGCGGGACTAGCGGGTTCGGGGATGAGCAGTTCTTC.

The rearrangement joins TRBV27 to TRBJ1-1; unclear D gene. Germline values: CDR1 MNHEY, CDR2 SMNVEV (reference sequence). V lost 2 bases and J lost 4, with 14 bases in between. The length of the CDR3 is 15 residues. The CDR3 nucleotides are TGTGCCAGCAGTTTAACCCCTGGGGAGGGCACTGAAGCTTTCTTT. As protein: CASSLTPGEGTEAFF.

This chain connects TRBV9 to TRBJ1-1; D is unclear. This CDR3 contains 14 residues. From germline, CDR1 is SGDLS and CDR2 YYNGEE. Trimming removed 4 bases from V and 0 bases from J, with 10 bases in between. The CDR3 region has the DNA TGTGCCAGCAGCCTCGACGGGATGAACACTGAAGCTTTCTTT. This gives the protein CASSLDGMNTEAFF.

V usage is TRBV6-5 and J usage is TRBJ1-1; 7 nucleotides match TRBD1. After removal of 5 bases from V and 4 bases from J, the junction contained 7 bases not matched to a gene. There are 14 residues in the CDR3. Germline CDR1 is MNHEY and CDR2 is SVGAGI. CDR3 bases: TGTGCCAGCAGTAGTGGACAGGATGGCACTGAAGCTTTCTTT. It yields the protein CASSSGQDGTEAFF.

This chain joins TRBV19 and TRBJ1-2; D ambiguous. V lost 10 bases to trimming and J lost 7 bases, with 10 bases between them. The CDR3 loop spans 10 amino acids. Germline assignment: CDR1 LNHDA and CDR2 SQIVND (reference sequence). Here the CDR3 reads CATFSFGYTF. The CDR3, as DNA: TGTGCCACCTTTTCGTTTGGCTACACCTTC.

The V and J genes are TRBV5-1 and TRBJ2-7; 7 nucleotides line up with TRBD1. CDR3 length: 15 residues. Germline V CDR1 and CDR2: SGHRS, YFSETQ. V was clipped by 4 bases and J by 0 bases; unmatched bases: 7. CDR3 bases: TGCGCCAGCAGCGTGGGACAGAGGAGCTCCTACGAGCAGTACTTC. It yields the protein CASSVGQRSSYEQYF.

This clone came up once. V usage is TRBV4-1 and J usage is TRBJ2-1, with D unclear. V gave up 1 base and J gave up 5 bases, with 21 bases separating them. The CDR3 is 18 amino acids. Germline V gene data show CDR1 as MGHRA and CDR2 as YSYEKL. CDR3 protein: CASSQVFAGSSYDNEQFF. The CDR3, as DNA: TGCGCCAGCAGCCAAGTATTTGCAGGATCAAGTTACGACAATGAGCAGTTCTTC.

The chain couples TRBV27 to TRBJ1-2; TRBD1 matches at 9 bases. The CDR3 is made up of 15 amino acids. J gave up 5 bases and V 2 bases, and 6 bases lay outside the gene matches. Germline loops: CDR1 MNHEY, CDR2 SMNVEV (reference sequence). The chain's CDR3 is CASSLSGTGFYGYTF. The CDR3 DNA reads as TGTGCCAGCAGTTTAAGTGGGACAGGGTTTTATGGCTACACCTTC.

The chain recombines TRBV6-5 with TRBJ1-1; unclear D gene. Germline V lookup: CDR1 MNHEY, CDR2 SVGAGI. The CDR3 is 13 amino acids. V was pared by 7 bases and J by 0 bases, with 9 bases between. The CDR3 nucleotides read TGTGCCAGCAAGTCGGCAGTGAACACTGAAGCTTTCTTT. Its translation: CASKSAVNTEAFF.

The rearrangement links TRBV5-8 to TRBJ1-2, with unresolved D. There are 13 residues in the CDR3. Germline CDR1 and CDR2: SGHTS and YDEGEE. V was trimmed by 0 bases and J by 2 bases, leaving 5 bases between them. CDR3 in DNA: TGTGCCAGCAGCTTGGCCAGGAACTATGGCTACACCTTC. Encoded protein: CASSLARNYGYTF.

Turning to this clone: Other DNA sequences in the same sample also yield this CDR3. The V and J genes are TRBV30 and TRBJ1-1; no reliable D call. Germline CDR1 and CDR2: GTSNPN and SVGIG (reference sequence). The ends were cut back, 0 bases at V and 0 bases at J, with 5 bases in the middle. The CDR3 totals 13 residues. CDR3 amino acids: CAWSVTVNTEAFF. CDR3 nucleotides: TGTGCCTGGAGTGTTACAGTGAACACTGAAGCTTTCTTT.

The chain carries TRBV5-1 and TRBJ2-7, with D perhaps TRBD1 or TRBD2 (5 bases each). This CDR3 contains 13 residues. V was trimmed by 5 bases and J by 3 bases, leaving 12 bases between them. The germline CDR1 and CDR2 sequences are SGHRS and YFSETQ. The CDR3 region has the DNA TGCGCCAGCAGATGGGGACCTGACTACGAGCAGTACTTC. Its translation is CASRWGPDYEQYF.

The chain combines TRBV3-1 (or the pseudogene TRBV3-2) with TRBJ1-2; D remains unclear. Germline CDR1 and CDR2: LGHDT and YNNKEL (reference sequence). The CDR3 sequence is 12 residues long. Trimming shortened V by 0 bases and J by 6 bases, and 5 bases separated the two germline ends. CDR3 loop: CASSQEYNGYTF. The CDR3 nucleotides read TGTGCCAGCAGCCAAGAATATAATGGCTACACCTTC.

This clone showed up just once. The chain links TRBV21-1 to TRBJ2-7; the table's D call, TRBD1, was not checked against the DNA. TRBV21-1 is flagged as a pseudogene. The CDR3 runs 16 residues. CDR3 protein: CASSSNEITGGHEQYF. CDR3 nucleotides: TGTGCCAGCAGCAGCAACGAAATAACAGGGGGCCACGAGCAGTACTTC.

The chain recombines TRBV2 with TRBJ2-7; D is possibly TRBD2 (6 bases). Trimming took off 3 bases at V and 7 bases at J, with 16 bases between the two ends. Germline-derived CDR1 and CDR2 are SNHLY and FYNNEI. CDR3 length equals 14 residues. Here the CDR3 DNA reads TGTGCCAGCAGTGACTTGGGGCTAGCGTGGGAGCAGTACTTC. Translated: CASSDLGLAWEQYF.

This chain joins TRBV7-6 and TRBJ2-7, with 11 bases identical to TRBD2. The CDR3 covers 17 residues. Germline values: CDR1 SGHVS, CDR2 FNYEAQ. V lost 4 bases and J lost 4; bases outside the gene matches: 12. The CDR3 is CASSYSPRTSGQYEQYF. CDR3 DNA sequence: TGTGCCAGCAGCTACTCCCCCCGGACTAGCGGGCAATACGAGCAGTACTTC.

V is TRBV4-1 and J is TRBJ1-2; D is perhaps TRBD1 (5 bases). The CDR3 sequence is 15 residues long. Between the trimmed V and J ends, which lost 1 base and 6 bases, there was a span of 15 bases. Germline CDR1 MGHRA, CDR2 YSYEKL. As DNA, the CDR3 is TGCGCCAGCAGCCAAGTCGGGGCAGGGAAGGATGGCTACACCTTC. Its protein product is CASSQVGAGKDGYTF.

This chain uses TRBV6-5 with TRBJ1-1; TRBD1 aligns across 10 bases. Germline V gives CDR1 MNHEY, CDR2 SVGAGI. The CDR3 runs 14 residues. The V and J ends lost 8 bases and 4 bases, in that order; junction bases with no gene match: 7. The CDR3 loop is CASQPGQGSTEAFF. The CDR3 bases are TGTGCCAGCCAACCGGGACAGGGGAGCACTGAAGCTTTCTTT.

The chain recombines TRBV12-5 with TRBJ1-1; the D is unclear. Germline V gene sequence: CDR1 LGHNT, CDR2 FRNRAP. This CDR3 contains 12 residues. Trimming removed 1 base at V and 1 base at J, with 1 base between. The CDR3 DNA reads TGTGCTAGTGGTTTGGAGAACACTGAAGCTTTCTTT. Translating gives CASGLENTEAFF.

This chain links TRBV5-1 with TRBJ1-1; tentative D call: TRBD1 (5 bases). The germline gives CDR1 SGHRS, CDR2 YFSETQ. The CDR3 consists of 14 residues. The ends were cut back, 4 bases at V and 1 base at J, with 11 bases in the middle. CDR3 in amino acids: CASSLRDENTEAFF. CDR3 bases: TGCGCCAGCAGCCTCCGGGACGAGAACACTGAAGCTTTCTTT.

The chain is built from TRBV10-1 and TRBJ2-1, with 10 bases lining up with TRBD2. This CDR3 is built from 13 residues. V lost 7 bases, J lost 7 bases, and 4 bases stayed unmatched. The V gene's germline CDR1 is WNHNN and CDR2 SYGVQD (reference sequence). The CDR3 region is CASKVAGGNEQFF. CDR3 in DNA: TGCGCCAGCAAGGTAGCGGGAGGAAATGAGCAGTTCTTC.